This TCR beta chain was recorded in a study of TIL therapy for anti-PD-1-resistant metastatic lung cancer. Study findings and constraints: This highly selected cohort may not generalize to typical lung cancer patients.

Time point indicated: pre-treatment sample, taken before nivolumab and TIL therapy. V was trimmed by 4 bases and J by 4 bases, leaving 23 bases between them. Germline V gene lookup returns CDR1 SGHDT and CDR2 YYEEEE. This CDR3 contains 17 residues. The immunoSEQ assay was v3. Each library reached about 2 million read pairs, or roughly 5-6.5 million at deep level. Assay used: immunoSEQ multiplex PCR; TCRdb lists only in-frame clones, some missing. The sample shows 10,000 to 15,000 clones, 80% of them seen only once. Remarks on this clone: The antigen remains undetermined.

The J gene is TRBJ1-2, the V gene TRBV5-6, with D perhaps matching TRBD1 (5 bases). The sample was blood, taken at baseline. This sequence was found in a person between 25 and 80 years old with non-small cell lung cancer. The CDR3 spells CASSPPPRPGLTYGYTF. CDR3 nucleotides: TGTGCCAGCAGCCCACCCCCCCGCCCGGGACTGACCTATGGCTACACCTTC.